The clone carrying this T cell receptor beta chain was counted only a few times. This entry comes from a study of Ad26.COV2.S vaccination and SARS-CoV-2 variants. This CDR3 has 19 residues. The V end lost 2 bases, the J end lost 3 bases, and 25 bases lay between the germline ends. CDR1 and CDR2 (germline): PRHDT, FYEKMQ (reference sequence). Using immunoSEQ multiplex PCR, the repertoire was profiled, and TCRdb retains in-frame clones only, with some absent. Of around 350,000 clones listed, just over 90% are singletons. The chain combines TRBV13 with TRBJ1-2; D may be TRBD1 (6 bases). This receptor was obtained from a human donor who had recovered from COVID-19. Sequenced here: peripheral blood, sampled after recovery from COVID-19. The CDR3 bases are TGTGCCAGCAGCTTATCGCAGGGACAACAACACCGCATGGACTATGGCTACACCTTC. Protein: CASSLSQGQQHRMDYGYTF.